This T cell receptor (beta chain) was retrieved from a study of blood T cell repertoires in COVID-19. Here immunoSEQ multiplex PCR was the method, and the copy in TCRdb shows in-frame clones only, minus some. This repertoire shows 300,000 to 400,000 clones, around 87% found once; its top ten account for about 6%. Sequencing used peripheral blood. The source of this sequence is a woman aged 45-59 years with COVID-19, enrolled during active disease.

The CDR3 coding sequence is TGTGCCTGGACGGGCCGGGGGAACACTGAAGCTTTCTTT. Translation gives CAWTGRGNTEAFF. The chain joins TRBV30 to TRBJ1-1; D unclear. Germline CDR1 GTSNPN, CDR2 SVGIG (reference sequence). Deletions cut 4 bases from V and 1 base from J, with 10 bases between. This CDR3 spans 13 amino acids.